This entry lists 27 T cell receptor beta chains sequenced from one sample in a study of T cells after yellow fever vaccination. TCRdb re-analysed the 5' RACE reads in MiXCR, keeping a single row per CDR3 protein. The table shows some 600,000 distinct CDR3 sequences, with about a sixth occurring only once. The material was PBMCs, obtained less than 6 days after the first yellow fever vaccination. These TCRs come from a man aged 18 to 30 who received the YFV17D yellow fever vaccine.

This chain uses TRBV5-1 with TRBJ2-3; D uncertain. The germline V gene encodes CDR1 SGHRS and CDR2 YFSETQ. Trimming removed 0 bases at V and 4 bases at J, with 12 bases between. The CDR3 totals 15 residues. The CDR3 DNA follows: TGCGCCAGCAGCTTGGGTTCGGTGGCCGCAGATACGCAGTATTTT. Its protein product is CASSLGSVAADTQYF.

The chain is built from TRBV15 and TRBJ2-7, with TRBD2 identical over 9 bases. This CDR3 is built from 15 residues. With V trimmed by 1 base and J by 2 bases, 3 bases remained unmatched. Germline V gene lookup returns CDR1 LNHNV and CDR2 YYDKDF (reference sequence). The CDR3 spells CATSRVTSGTYEQYF. CDR3 nucleotide sequence: TGTGCCACCAGCAGAGTGACTAGCGGCACCTACGAGCAGTACTTC.

This clonotype turned up a few times. The genes are TRBV3-1 and TRBJ1-1, with a weak D call TRBD1 (5 bases). The V end was cut by 4 bases, the J end by 2 bases, with 17 bases between. The CDR3 sequence is 16 residues long. Germline loops: CDR1 LGHDT, CDR2 YNNKEL (reference sequence). CDR3 bases: TGTGCCAGCAGCCTCTCTGAGTGGACACTAAACACTGAAGCTTTCTTT. Encoded protein: CASSLSEWTLNTEAFF.

CDR3 region: CASSVVAGPQETQYF. The CDR3 coding sequence is TGTGCCAGCAGCGTAGTGGCGGGTCCACAAGAGACCCAGTACTTC. The genes are TRBV9 and TRBJ2-5; the D gene is possibly TRBD2 (5 bases). Germline V CDR1 and CDR2: SGDLS, YYNGEE. This CDR3 is built from 15 residues. V lost 0 bases and J lost 2, with 11 bases in between.

This clonotype was counted between two and nine times. The chain couples TRBV5-4 to TRBJ2-7; 9 nucleotides match TRBD1. Germline trimming cut 4 bases from V and 3 bases from J; bases unmatched to any gene: 5. The CDR3 loop spans 14 amino acids. CDR1 SGHNT and CDR2 YYREEE come from the germline V gene (reference sequence). Here the CDR3 reads CASSPDRGYYEQYF. The CDR3 DNA follows: TGTGCCAGCAGCCCGGACAGGGGATACTACGAGCAGTACTTC.

This clonotype appeared many times. V gene TRBV2 combines with J gene TRBJ2-5, with D tentatively TRBD1 or TRBD2 (5 bases each). In germline, CDR1 is SNHLY, CDR2 FYNNEI. Trimming took off 3 bases at V and 7 bases at J, with 12 bases between the two ends. The CDR3 runs 13 residues. The CDR3 DNA reads as TGTGCCAGCAGTGACGGGGCGGCGGGGACCCAGTACTTC. It yields the protein CASSDGAAGTQYF. Looking up the rest from reference TRBV2 and TRBJ2-5 gives the full variable domain: EPEVTQTPSHQVTQMGQEVILRCVPISNHLYFYWYRQILGQKVEFLVSFYNNEISEKSEIFDDQFSVERPDGSNFTLKIRSTKLEDSAMYFCASSDGAAGTQYFGPGTRLLVL.

In its sample, this clonotype was seen a few times. The chain uses TRBV24-1 and TRBJ2-1; D is possibly TRBD2 (5 bases). Trimming left V 9 bases short and J 7 bases short, with 12 bases between. The CDR3 length is 12 residues. Germline CDR1 KGHDR, CDR2 SFDVKD. The CDR3 sequence is CATSTGGNEQFF. The CDR3 nucleotides are TGTGCCACCTCCACGGGCGGGAATGAGCAGTTCTTC.

The chain couples TRBV7-2 to TRBJ2-5; tentative D call: TRBD2 (6 bases). V was clipped by 3 bases and J by 2 bases, with 10 bases between them. Germline CDR1 is SGHTA and CDR2 is FQGNSA. The CDR3 has 14 residues. The CDR3 bases are TGTGCCAGCAGCTTCCGTAGCGGACAAGAGACCCAGTACTTC. Its protein product is CASSFRSGQETQYF.

A few counts support this clonotype. This sequence joins TRBV28 and TRBJ2-1; 7 nucleotides agree with TRBD1. CDR1 is MDHEN and CDR2 is SYDVKM in the germline V gene. The length of the CDR3 is 13 residues. The J segment lost 12 bases and the V segment lost 5 bases, leaving 10 bases of the junction unmatched. CDR3 amino acids: CASSVTGAEGQFF. The CDR3 nucleotides read TGTGCCAGCAGTGTAACAGGGGCTGAGGGGCAGTTCTTC.

The V call is TRBV12-3 or TRBV12-4, the J call TRBJ2-2; D is ambiguous. This CDR3 spans 15 amino acids. V lost 10 bases and J 3 bases, leaving 18 bases between the germline ends. The CDR3 loop is CATRRAGLDTGELFF. The CDR3 DNA follows: TGTGCCACCCGACGAGCTGGGCTAGACACCGGGGAGCTGTTTTTT.

This clonotype came up many times. The V call is TRBV18, the J call TRBJ1-3, with D uncertain. The CDR3 totals 14 residues. Germline-derived CDR1 and CDR2 are KGHSH and LQKENI. The V end lost 2 bases, the J end lost 6 bases, and 11 bases lay between the germline ends. The CDR3 DNA sequence: TGTGCCAGCTCACCAGGTCCCCTTATAAACACCATATATTTT. It specifies CASSPGPLINTIYF. Full variable domain (rest looked up from reference TRBV18 and TRBJ1-3): NAGVMQNPRHLVRRRGQEARLRCSPMKGHSHVYWYRQLPEEGLKFMVYLQKENIIDESGMPKERFSAEFPKEGPSILRIQQVVRGDSAAYFCASSPGPLINTIYFGEGSWLTVV.

This clonotype was seen only once. The V gene is TRBV12-3 or TRBV12-4, the J gene TRBJ1-5, with unresolved D. V lost 2 bases, J lost 4 bases, and 9 bases lay in between. CDR3 length: 14 amino acids. CDR3 residues: CASSLTAVNQPQHF. The CDR3 nucleotides are TGTGCCAGCAGTTTAACGGCAGTTAATCAGCCCCAGCATTTT.

This chain links TRBV10-3 with TRBJ1-2; tentative D call: TRBD1 (5 bases). With 4 bases removed from V and 8 bases from J, the gap between germline ends came to 17 bases. The CDR3 contains 14 residues. The germline V gene has CDR1 ENHRY and CDR2 SYGVKD. CDR3 protein: CAISVGQGSEGYTF. Written as DNA, the CDR3 is TGTGCCATCAGTGTCGGTCAGGGCTCTGAGGGCTACACCTTC.

The genes are TRBV5-1 and TRBJ2-7, with 10 bases matching TRBD1. Germline V lookup: CDR1 SGHRS, CDR2 YFSETQ. The V and J ends lost 3 bases and 5 bases, in that order; junction bases with no gene match: 5. The CDR3 covers 14 residues. The CDR3 region is CASSSGTGVNEQYV. CDR3 bases: TGCGCCAGCAGCTCGGGGACAGGGGTCAACGAGCAGTACGTC.

CDR3 nucleotide sequence: TGTGCCAGCAGCTTAGATCAGGCCAGGGGGGCTTTCTTT. Protein sequence: CASSLDQARGAFF. The chain employs TRBV11-2 and TRBJ1-1, with 7 bases that match TRBD1. V dropped 0 bases and J dropped 11; count of bases not matched to a gene: 6. Looked up from germline, CDR1 is SGHAT and CDR2 is FQNNGV. The CDR3 is 13 residues long. Complete variable domain (other parts from reference TRBV11-2 and TRBJ1-1): EAGVAQSPRYKIIEKRQSVAFWCNPISGHATLYWYQQILGQGPKLLIQFQNNGVVDDSQLPKDRFSAERLKGVDSTLKIQPAKLEDSAVYLCASSLDQARGAFFGQGTRLTVV.

The chain employs TRBV20-1 and TRBJ2-3, with 8 bases aligning to TRBD1. This CDR3 contains 13 residues. Germline V gene lookup returns CDR1 DFQATT and CDR2 SNEGSKA (reference sequence). V trimming: 5 bases; J trimming: 2 bases; junction bases outside the gene matches: 3. Written as DNA, the CDR3 is TGCAGTGCTGGGACAGGACACACAGATACGCAGTATTTT. Amino acid sequence: CSAGTGHTDTQYF.

The genes are TRBV7-2 and TRBJ1-1; D uncertain. CDR1 SGHTA and CDR2 FQGNSA come from the germline V gene. Trimming left V 8 bases short and J 3 bases short, with 16 bases between. The CDR3 extends over 14 amino acids. This CDR3 reads CASYRPEFYTEAFF. CDR3 nucleotides: TGTGCCAGCTACAGACCGGAATTCTACACTGAAGCTTTCTTT.

This clonotype appeared a few times. The V gene is TRBV7-2, the J gene TRBJ2-5; possibly TRBD1 for D (5 bases). Germline V lookup: CDR1 SGHTA, CDR2 FQGNSA. CDR3 size: 16 residues. Trimming left V 2 bases short and J 2 bases short, with 15 bases between. CDR3 residues: CASSLSGQAGQETQYF. DNA of the CDR3: TGTGCCAGCAGCTTATCAGGGCAAGCTGGACAAGAGACCCAGTACTTC.

This clonotype was recorded a few times. Relative to the germline gene, one junction end is altered; a read error may explain this. The chain couples TRBV7-9 to TRBJ1-5, with D tentatively TRBD1 (6 bases). Germline-derived CDR1 and CDR2 are SEHNR and FQNEAQ (reference sequence). The CDR3 consists of 14 residues. In DNA form, the CDR3 reads TGTGCCAGCAGCCCTTCGGACAGCAGTCAGCCCCAGCATTTT. Translating gives CASSPSDSSQPQHF.

The gene calls are TRBV5-4 and TRBJ2-1, with 11 bases lining up with TRBD2. This CDR3 has 15 residues. After removal of 3 bases from V and 5 bases from J, the junction contained 4 bases not matched to a gene. Germline V lookup: CDR1 SGHNT, CDR2 YYREEE (reference sequence). CDR3 coding DNA: TGTGCCAGCAGCTCCGGGACTAGCGGAAACAATGAGCAGTTCTTC. Translation: CASSSGTSGNNEQFF.

This chain connects TRBV29-1 to TRBJ1-1; D not certain. Germline CDR1 and CDR2: SQVTM and ANQGSEA. With 1 base removed from V and 1 base from J, the gap between germline ends came to 10 bases. The CDR3 runs to 14 residues. CDR3 protein: CSVEGLTENTEAFF. The CDR3 DNA sequence: TGCAGCGTTGAAGGATTGACGGAGAACACTGAAGCTTTCTTT.

This clonotype has only a few counts. This chain connects TRBV27 to TRBJ1-6; D unresolved. The CDR3 runs to 13 residues. Trimming pared 4 bases from V and 9 bases from J, leaving 10 bases between. Germline-derived CDR1 and CDR2 are MNHEY and SMNVEV (reference sequence). The DNA for the CDR3 is TGTGCCAGCAGTTCTGGCCGCTTTTCACCCCTCCACTTT. It is translated as CASSSGRFSPLHF.

This clonotype was recorded a few times. This rearrangement joins TRBV20-1 to TRBJ2-1; 9 bases are shared with TRBD2. The CDR3 covers 16 residues. Per the germline V gene, CDR1 is DFQATT and CDR2 is SNEGSKA (reference sequence). J lost 3 bases, V lost 0 bases, and 6 bases had no gene match. The CDR3 reads CSARDPRTSVYNEQFF. The CDR3 nucleotides read TGCAGTGCTAGAGACCCCCGGACTAGCGTCTACAATGAGCAGTTCTTC.

This clonotype came up a few times. The CDR3 bases are TGTGCCAGCAGCCAAGATGGGGGCTTCCGCTGGGATACGCAGTATTTT. Protein: CASSQDGGFRWDTQYF. The J gene is TRBJ2-3, the V gene TRBV3-1; D perhaps matches TRBD1 (6 bases). Per the germline V gene, CDR1 is LGHDT and CDR2 is YNNKEL (reference sequence). V was shortened by 0 bases and J by 6 bases, with 16 bases between the two germline ends. The CDR3 contains 16 residues.

J is TRBJ1-1 and V is TRBV12-3 or TRBV12-4; D is uncertain. The CDR3 loop spans 14 amino acids. V lost 6 bases, J lost 0 bases, and 11 bases lay in between. CDR3 coding DNA: TGTGCCAGCAGCCCTTCGCCCATGAACACTGAAGCTTTCTTT. Residues: CASSPSPMNTEAFF.

The V and J genes are TRBV3-1 and TRBJ2-1; 11 bases match TRBD2. Germline trimming cut 1 base from V and 9 bases from J; bases unmatched to any gene: 5. The germline V gene encodes CDR1 LGHDT and CDR2 YNNKEL (reference sequence). CDR3 length: 15 amino acids. The DNA for the CDR3 is TGTGCCAGCAGCCAAGTCTCTAGCGGGGGGAGTGAGCAGTTCTTC. Translation: CASSQVSSGGSEQFF.

The gene calls are TRBV4-3 and TRBJ2-3; D may correspond to TRBD1 or TRBD2 (6 bases each). This CDR3 is built from 16 residues. Germline V gene lookup returns CDR1 LGHNA and CDR2 YSLEER. The V and J ends lost 4 bases and 0 bases respectively, with 14 bases between them. This CDR3 is CASSRSGAPSTDTQYF. DNA of the CDR3: TGCGCCAGCAGCCGATCGGGGGCCCCTAGCACAGATACGCAGTATTTT.